This T cell receptor (beta chain) was recovered during a study of T cell responses to AZD1222 COVID-19 vaccine (dated by TCRdb to 2020 to 2023). For the wider study: Because spike-specific TCR depth and breadth did not differ between the two schedules, AZD1222 recipients who got a second dose at roughly 4 weeks were pooled with those who got a second dose at roughly 12 weeks. A total of over 230 trial participants underwent TCR sequencing, of whom 207 had received two doses of AZD1222 and 26 had received two doses of the MenACWY control vaccine. Enrollment into the trials was organized by age into subgroups of 18-55, 56-69 and 70-plus years, and those subgroups contained roughly 140, 27 and 60 TCR-sequenced participants, respectively.

According to the germline V gene, CDR1 reads SGHRS and CDR2 reads YFSETQ. Inclusive of the bounding cysteine and phenylalanine, the CDR3 is 13 residues long. Only CDR3 DNA is held: 39 bases, read in frame from base 1. The trim is 4 bases for V and 7 bases for J, with a gap of 14 bases between the germline ends. The CDR3 regions of human TCRbeta chains were analyzed by immunosequencing. Concerning the study's data processing: TCRs in the repertoires were compared against a reference library of SARS-CoV-2-specific TCRs that had been generated with the MIRA antigen-specificity platform. Breadth meant the fraction of unique TCRs that were SARS-CoV-2-associated, whereas depth meant the fraction of total T cells that were SARS-CoV-2-associated. Using the MIRA data, each spike-specific TCR was mapped to the spike region that the TCR reacts to and placed in a CD4 or CD8 class. Log10-transformed breadth and depth values were compared by one-way ANOVA with Sidak's multiple comparisons tests. TCRdb holds this immuneACCESS table with in-frame rearrangements only. Some clones are missing; in checked studies, unresolved V genes explain under half, and the rest has no known cause. The V and J calls and clone size were taken over from that table, and D and trimming were inferred from the DNA. The sample has 80,000 to 130,000 clones on record, roughly 91% of them singletons. Approximately 16% of the sample is taken by the ten largest.

Broader findings and caveats from the paper: CD4 TCRs associated with the vaccine covered the entire spike protein, and the dominant responses were in regions 160-218 and 743-854. Epitopes outside the regions mutated in the B.1.351 and B.1.1.7 variants were reportedly recognized by nearly half of the unique spike-specific TCRs. Because no samples from the day 14 peak response were available, repertoires could be characterized only after the peak T cell response. A significant rise in spike-specific TCR breadth and depth was observed after two AZD1222 doses relative to day 0 and relative to MenACWY recipients. Conclusions about previously exposed vaccinees are limited because only a handful of AZD1222 recipients were SARS-CoV-2 seropositive at baseline. Participants were mostly white British and included more females than males, and it was suggested by the authors that clonal diversity may have been underestimated. The 56-69-year group was small, and its depth increase did not reach significance, likely because of low power.

Concerning this clone itself: Its antigen target is currently unknown. The record has no base qualities; no much larger clone is one base away.

In light of the paper, this sample's time point label describes: baseline before first vaccination. The vaccinee samples were drawn from two UK trials, COV001 and COV002, one of which was a single-blind randomized controlled phase 2/3 trial testing AZD1222 (ChAdOx1 nCoV-19) in healthy adults. For TCRbeta chain sequencing, PBMC samples were collected from trial participants at day 0 and at day 28 after the second dose. This clonotype was obtained from an adult in good health. The starting material was peripheral blood, obtained on day 0 of AZD1222 vaccination. The receptor chain draws on TRBV5-1 and TRBJ1-1; no D gene is confidently identified. DNA sequence: TGCGCCAGCAGCCCCGGACGGCGGGTTGAAGCTTTCTTT. Translated, this gives CASSPGRRVEAFF.